This entry lists 6 T cell receptor beta chains sequenced from one sample in a study of tumor-infiltrating lymphocytes in oesophageal squamous cell carcinoma (dated by TCRdb to 2016 to 2017). Libraries came from PCR. TCRdb names Illumina HiSeq 2000 as the instrument used. TCRdb itself trimmed the public reads at Q25 with fastp, ran MiXCR and retained productive beta chains. Under each unique CDR3 protein, matching rows form one entry showing the most common genes and DNA. The sample includes approximately 10,000 distinct CDR3 sequences, with over 55% observed a single time. The ten largest clones represent less than 30% of the sample. Sequenced input: esophageal tumor tissue. The receptors were sampled from a female donor with esophageal squamous cell carcinoma.

The sample holds a few counts of this clonotype. V gene TRBV7-6 combines with J gene TRBJ2-5, with 7 bases matching TRBD1. CDR1 is SGHVS and CDR2 is FNYEAQ in the germline V gene. Trimming at V came to 5 bases and at J to 5 bases, leaving 8 bases not matched to a gene. This CDR3 contains 14 residues. The CDR3 protein is CASSLGQGVETQYF. In DNA, the CDR3 is TGTGCCAGCAGCCTGGGCCAGGGGGTGGAGACCCAGTACTTC.

As concerns this clonotype: This may come from a read error, since a much larger clone is one base off. The chain carries TRBV28 and TRBJ2-3; possibly TRBD2 for D (5 bases). Trimming removed 10 bases at V and 14 bases at J, with 22 bases between. This CDR3 contains 12 residues. The germline V gene encodes CDR1 MDHEN and CDR2 SYDVKM. The CDR3 loop is CATIKNTGELYF. CDR3 sequence (DNA): TGTGCCACCATAAAGAACACCGGGGAGCTGTATTTT.

This rearrangement joins TRBV12-3 or TRBV12-4 to TRBJ2-3, with a possible D match to TRBD2 (7 bases). The CDR3 extends over 16 amino acids. The V and J ends lost 6 bases and 1 base respectively, with 17 bases between them. The CDR3 coding sequence is TGTGCCAGCAGCACCAGACGGGGGGCGGGCACAGATACGCAGTATTTT. It specifies CASSTRRGAGTDTQYF.

The chain has TRBV28 and TRBJ1-5, with D possibly matching TRBD1 (6 bases). The ends were cut back, 5 bases at V and 6 bases at J, with 17 bases in the middle. CDR3 length equals 15 residues. Per germline, CDR1 MDHEN and CDR2 SYDVKM. The CDR3 is CASSRQVSSRQPQHF. The CDR3 nucleotides read TGTGCCAGCAGTAGACAGGTCTCGTCGCGTCAGCCCCAGCATTTT.

The chain couples TRBV6-6 to TRBJ2-5; 9 nucleotides match TRBD1. The J call may be wrong; the DNA end is better matched by TRBJ2-7. CDR3 length: 12 residues. Germline-derived CDR1 and CDR2 are MNHNY and SVGAGI (reference sequence). CDR3 in amino acids: CASKGQGHEQYF. DNA for the CDR3: TGTGCCAGCAAGGGACAGGGCCACGAGCAGTACTTC.

DNA for the CDR3: TGTGCCAGCAGCTCGAGCGGGAGGGGGCCTACTGAAGCTTTCTTT. Translating it yields CASSSSGRGPTEAFF. The chain couples TRBV7-6 to TRBJ1-1; 7 positions agree with TRBD1. The length of the CDR3 is 15 residues. Trimming took 4 bases from V and 5 from J; bases not matched to a gene: 10. Germline lookup yields CDR1 SGHVS and CDR2 FNYEAQ.